These 18 T cell receptor beta chains originate from one sample sequenced in a study of blood T cell repertoires in COVID-19. TCRdb's table, derived via immunoSEQ multiplex PCR, lists solely in-frame clones and lacks some. The sample carries about 90,000 clones, 80% recorded once. Material: peripheral blood. These receptors came from a woman between 65 and 79 years old with acute or convalescent COVID-19.

The chain is built from TRBV19 and TRBJ1-5, with D hard to call. The CDR3 loop spans 16 amino acids. The germline CDR1 and CDR2 sequences are LNHDA and SQIVND (reference sequence). V was pared by 7 bases and J by 0 bases, with 16 bases between. CDR3 DNA sequence: TGTGCCAGTACCGCGGGAGGGCGGAATAGCAATCAGCCCCAGCATTTT. Protein sequence: CASTAGGRNSNQPQHF.

V gene TRBV7-2 combines with J gene TRBJ1-2; 10 nucleotides align to TRBD1. The germline V gene encodes CDR1 SGHTA and CDR2 FQGNSA. The CDR3 consists of 14 residues. The J segment lost 7 bases and the V segment lost 5 bases, leaving 7 bases of the junction unmatched. CDR3 DNA sequence: TGTGCCAGCAGCCGCGGACAGGGGGTAGGTGGCTACACCTTC. This translates into CASSRGQGVGGYTF.

The chain employs TRBV9 and TRBJ2-1; 11 bases line up with TRBD2. V shed 0 bases, J shed 7 bases, and the junction held 9 bases outside the gene matches. This CDR3 has 17 amino acids. In germline, CDR1 is SGDLS, CDR2 YYNGEE. CDR3 sequence (DNA): TGTGCCAGCAGCGTAGACCCACTAGCGGGAGTAAGGAATGAGCAGTTCTTC. It is translated as CASSVDPLAGVRNEQFF.

There are a few counts of this clone. The rearrangement links TRBV29-1 to TRBJ1-2, with 7 bases fitting TRBD1. The germline CDR1 and CDR2 sequences are SQVTM and ANQGSEA. The J segment lost 3 bases and the V segment lost 7 bases, leaving 2 bases of the junction unmatched. CDR3 length equals 11 residues. The CDR3 DNA reads TGCAGCGCAACAGGGGACTATGGCTACACCTTC. Protein sequence: CSATGDYGYTF. Looking up the rest from reference TRBV29-1 and TRBJ1-2 gives the full variable domain: SAVISQKPSRDICQRGTSLTIQCQVDSQVTMMFWYRQQPGQSLTLIATANQGSEATYESGFVIDKFPISRPNLTFSTLTVSNMSPEDSSIYLCSATGDYGYTFGSGTRLTVV.

This rearrangement joins TRBV12-3 or TRBV12-4 to TRBJ1-2; 9 nucleotides line up with TRBD1. The trim removed 6 bases at V and 6 bases at J, leaving 5 bases unmatched. This CDR3 has 13 amino acids. CDR3 in amino acids: CASRDTGGDGYTF. CDR3 DNA: TGTGCCAGCAGAGATACAGGGGGCGATGGCTACACCTTC.

The chain recombines TRBV10-3 with TRBJ1-5; weak D call: TRBD1 (5 bases). The CDR3 is made up of 13 amino acids. V was shortened by 7 bases and J by 0 bases, with 7 bases between the two germline ends. Germline CDR1 reads ENHRY; CDR2 reads SYGVKD. The CDR3 sequence: CAIKQDSNQPQHF. The CDR3 region has the DNA TGTGCCATCAAACAGGATAGCAATCAGCCCCAGCATTTT.

This chain's CDR3 is CASSLNAAGHSYEQYF. CDR3 in DNA: TGTGCCAGCAGCCTGAATGCGGCAGGGCACTCCTACGAGCAGTACTTC. The J gene is TRBJ2-7, the V gene TRBV7-3; TRBD1 might be the D (5 bases). The V gene's germline CDR1 is SGHTA and CDR2 FQGTGA. The CDR3 runs to 16 residues. V shed 5 bases and J shed 0 bases, with 17 bases lying between them.

The V gene is TRBV19, the J gene TRBJ2-5, with 7 bases aligning to TRBD1. Trimming removed 5 bases from V and 5 bases from J; junction bases left unmatched: 8. Germline CDR1 and CDR2: LNHDA and SQIVND (reference sequence). This CDR3 has 14 amino acids. The CDR3 DNA follows: TGTGCCAGTAGTGCGACAGGGCGTGGGGAGACCCAGTACTTC. Its protein product is CASSATGRGETQYF.

This clone was counted at least ten times. The V and J genes are TRBV9 and TRBJ1-2; the match to TRBD1 covers 7 bases. From germline, CDR1 is SGDLS and CDR2 YYNGEE. CDR3 size: 15 residues. The trim removed 0 bases at V and 1 base at J, leaving 3 bases unmatched. CDR3 nucleotide sequence: TGTGCCAGCAGCGTAGAGGGGGACAGTAACTATGGCTACACCTTC. It specifies CASSVEGDSNYGYTF. The full variable domain, completed using reference TRBV9 and TRBJ1-2, is DSGVTQTPKHLITATGQRVTLRCSPRSGDLSVYWYQQSLDQGLQFLIQYYNGEERAKGNILERFSAQQFPDLHSELNLSSLELGDSALYFCASSVEGDSNYGYTFGSGTRLTVV.

V gene TRBV12-3 or TRBV12-4 combines with J gene TRBJ1-1; D gene uncertain. V was clipped by 5 bases and J by 3 bases, with 7 bases between them. This CDR3 comprises 12 residues. The CDR3 DNA sequence: TGTGCCAGCAGTCCTACCTACACTGAAGCTTTCTTT. This codes for CASSPTYTEAFF.

This chain joins TRBV29-1 and TRBJ1-2; 8 bases line up with TRBD1. This CDR3 has 13 residues. Germline trimming cut 7 bases from V and 5 bases from J; bases unmatched to any gene: 9. The germline CDR1 and CDR2 sequences are SQVTM and ANQGSEA. The DNA for the CDR3 is TGCAGCGCTGTTGGACAGGGTTTTTATGGCTACACCTTC. Translating it yields CSAVGQGFYGYTF.

This chain uses TRBV30 with TRBJ1-1; 8 positions agree with TRBD1. The junction had 7 bases not matched to a gene; V was cut back by 7 bases and J by 3 bases. Per the germline V gene, CDR1 is GTSNPN and CDR2 is SVGIG (reference sequence). There are 13 residues in the CDR3. The CDR3 loop reads CASQDRADTEAFF. DNA of the CDR3: TGTGCCTCACAGGACAGGGCGGACACTGAAGCTTTCTTT.

This clone occurred once. The chain recombines TRBV18 with TRBJ2-1; 7 bases are a match to TRBD2. Trimming took 0 bases from V and 6 from J; bases not matched to a gene: 14. Germline V gene lookup returns CDR1 KGHSH and CDR2 LQKENI. This CDR3 has 18 amino acids. The CDR3 coding sequence is TGTGCCAGCTCACCACCGAAGGGTGTGATGGGAGGGTTCAATGAGCAGTTCTTC. It translates to CASSPPKGVMGGFNEQFF. The full variable domain, completed using reference TRBV18 and TRBJ2-1, is NAGVMQNPRHLVRRRGQEARLRCSPMKGHSHVYWYRQLPEEGLKFMVYLQKENIIDESGMPKERFSAEFPKEGPSILRIQQVVRGDSAAYFCASSPPKGVMGGFNEQFFGPGTRLTVL.

The chain couples TRBV30 to TRBJ1-2, with D tentatively TRBD1 (6 bases). This CDR3 is built from 13 residues. V shed 2 bases and J shed 4 bases, with 11 bases lying between them. CDR1 and CDR2 (germline): GTSNPN, SVGIG (reference sequence). CDR3 nucleotides: TGTGCCTGGAGTCGCCAGGGGCTCTATGGCTACACCTTC. This gives the protein CAWSRQGLYGYTF.

J is TRBJ2-1 and V is TRBV5-4, with 10 bases fitting TRBD2. The trim removed 0 bases at V and 8 bases at J, leaving 11 bases unmatched. CDR3 length: 17 residues. Per germline, CDR1 SGHNT and CDR2 YYREEE (reference sequence). CDR3 nucleotide sequence: TGTGCCAGCAGCTTGGGTCCAGCGGGGGGGTTTATGGATGAGCAGTTCTTC. Encoded protein: CASSLGPAGGFMDEQFF. The full variable domain, in which reference TRBV5-4 and TRBJ2-1 provide the parts outside the CDR3, is ETGVTQSPTHLIKTRGQQVTLRCSSQSGHNTVSWYQQALGQGPQFIFQYYREEENGRGNFPPRFSGLQFPNYSSELNVNALELDDSALYLCASSLGPAGGFMDEQFFGPGTRLTVL.

The CDR3, as DNA: TGCGCCAGCAGCTCCGGAGGGGGGGCGGGCACTGAAGCTTTCTTT. It encodes CASSSGGGAGTEAFF. V usage is TRBV5-1 and J usage is TRBJ1-1; weak D call: TRBD1 (6 bases). Trimming took off 3 bases at V and 4 bases at J, with 16 bases between the two ends. The CDR3 loop spans 15 amino acids. Germline V gives CDR1 SGHRS, CDR2 YFSETQ.

The gene calls are TRBV30 and TRBJ2-1; possible D gene TRBD2, 5 bases. V was shortened by 8 bases and J by 4 bases, with 12 bases between the two germline ends. Germline CDR1 reads GTSNPN; CDR2 reads SVGIG (reference sequence). CDR3 length: 12 residues. The CDR3 sequence: CAAGPGYNEQFF. CDR3 sequence (DNA): TGTGCCGCTGGACCGGGGTACAATGAGCAGTTCTTC.

The rearrangement joins TRBV9 to TRBJ2-2, with a possible D match to TRBD2 (6 bases). Germline CDR1 SGDLS, CDR2 YYNGEE. The V end was cut by 3 bases, the J end by 4 bases, with 13 bases between. This CDR3 spans 15 amino acids. CDR3 amino acids: CASSEGGPSTGELFF. CDR3 bases: TGTGCCAGCAGCGAAGGAGGGCCAAGCACCGGGGAGCTGTTTTTT. Using reference TRBV9 and TRBJ2-2 for the parts outside the CDR3, the full variable domain is DSGVTQTPKHLITATGQRVTLRCSPRSGDLSVYWYQQSLDQGLQFLIQYYNGEERAKGNILERFSAQQFPDLHSELNLSSLELGDSALYFCASSEGGPSTGELFFGEGSRLTVL.